This paragraph reports one T cell receptor beta chain. This sample is drawn from a study of blood T cell repertoires in COVID-19. Study as a whole: Donors in the United States, Italy and Spain gave samples during acute or convalescent COVID-19. Nucleic acid was either cDNA or gDNA, and it came from T cells, B-cell-depleted T cells, or PBMCs.

In the original processing: For nucleated cells, counts were estimated from reference gene primer amplification. This table comes from immunoSEQ multiplex PCR, and its TCRdb copy is limited to in-frame clones, with some not included. V and J calls and clone size are given by that table; D and trimming were obtained from the DNA. The data contain roughly 43,000 clones, 70% to 90% of them singletons. Germline lookup yields CDR1 MNHEY and CDR2 SMNVEV (reference sequence). CDR3 length: 14 residues. V shed 6 bases, J shed 9 bases, and the junction held 6 bases outside the gene matches. The chain uses TRBV27 and TRBJ1-6; 9 bases line up with TRBD1. The receptor comes from a human donor in a cohort sampled during active COVID-19. Sequencing was done on a sample of peripheral blood. The CDR3 DNA is TGTGCCAGCAGGGGGGGACAGGGAGGTTCACCCCTCCACTTT. Residues: CASRGGQGGSPLHF.